This T cell receptor beta chain was obtained from a study of Ad26.COV2.S vaccination and SARS-CoV-2 variants. Study-level background: The authors gave Ad26.COV2.S intramuscularly, either once or twice 56 days apart. Study results and caveats: Vaccine recipients and placebo recipients showed similar non-spike TCR breadth.

About this clone: Its antigen remains unidentified.

Here immunoSEQ multiplex PCR was the method, and the copy in TCRdb shows in-frame clones only, minus some. The table shows hundreds of thousands of clones, with roughly 90% occurring only once. The CDR3 loop spans 15 amino acids. The germline V gene encodes CDR1 SGDLS and CDR2 YYNGEE. V was cut by 3 bases and J by 0 bases, with 11 bases left in between. Regarding treatment: 15 to 20 received Ad26.COV2.S at low or high dose, single or two shots; about 5 received placebo; per-sample allocation not given. Day 63 after the first injection of vaccine or placebo was the sampling time. In Boston, an adult donor aged 18-55 years took part. In the vaccine, an Ad26 vector expressed the SARS-CoV-2 spike of the Wuhan strain.

V gene TRBV9 combines with J gene TRBJ2-3, with D tentatively TRBD1 (6 bases). The sequence was obtained from a person between 18 and 65 years old who received the Ad26.COV2.S COVID-19 vaccine or a placebo. The material was peripheral blood, obtained in a trial of Ad26.COV2.S vaccine versus placebo. The CDR3 spells CASSATGLSTDTQYF. In DNA, the CDR3 is TGTGCCAGCAGCGCGACAGGACTTAGCACAGATACGCAGTATTTT.